Shown below are 31 T cell receptor beta chains from a single sample sequenced in a study of blood T cell repertoires in COVID-19. This table comes from immunoSEQ multiplex PCR, and its TCRdb copy is limited to in-frame clones, with some not included. The sample holds under 200,000 clones, 84% seen once. The sequenced material came from PBMCs or T cells enriched from blood (not recorded which). The origin of the receptors is a woman aged 45-60 years who had recovered from COVID-19.

This chain connects TRBV5-8 to TRBJ1-6; D remains unclear. With 8 bases removed from V and 8 bases from J, the gap between germline ends came to 14 bases. Germline V CDR1 and CDR2: SGHTS, YDEGEE. The CDR3 has 13 amino acids. CDR3 in DNA: TGTGCCAGTTCAACAGAGCTTCATTCACCCCTCCACTTT. Translation: CASSTELHSPLHF.

The chain uses TRBV2 and TRBJ1-4, with TRBD1 matching over 7 bases. This CDR3 has 15 residues. J was trimmed by 4 bases and V by 9 bases; bases with no gene match: 11. Germline CDR1 reads SNHLY; CDR2 reads FYNNEI. DNA for the CDR3: TGTGCCAGTGACTGGTCCGGGACAGATAATGAAAAACTGTTTTTT. It encodes CASDWSGTDNEKLFF.

The rearrangement joins TRBV6-1 to TRBJ1-2; a possible D gene is TRBD1 (6 bases). The CDR3 length is 16 residues. V gave up 3 bases and J gave up 3 bases, with 17 bases separating them. Germline V gene data show CDR1 as MNHNS and CDR2 as SASEGT. The CDR3 DNA reads TGTGCCAGCAGTGATAGAGTCAGGGGAGGGGACTATGGCTACACCTTC. Translation: CASSDRVRGGDYGYTF.

The chain joins TRBV2 to TRBJ1-1; D is uncertain. V lost 0 bases, J lost 12 bases, and 17 bases lay in between. This CDR3 comprises 14 residues. Germline V gives CDR1 SNHLY, CDR2 FYNNEI. The CDR3 protein is CASSEAWALPGSFF. As DNA, the CDR3 is TGTGCCAGCAGTGAAGCCTGGGCTCTGCCGGGGTCTTTCTTT.

This clone was detected only a few times. The chain joins TRBV9 to TRBJ2-3; 9 bases map to TRBD2. Germline V lookup: CDR1 SGDLS, CDR2 YYNGEE. V lost 4 bases to trimming and J lost 0 bases; unmatched junction nucleotides: 6. The CDR3 has 16 residues. The CDR3 DNA follows: TGTGCCAGCAGCCCTCTAGCGGGATCTAGCACAGATACGCAGTATTTT. Its protein product is CASSPLAGSSTDTQYF.

The chain uses TRBV9 and TRBJ2-7; D possibly corresponds to TRBD1 (6 bases). This CDR3 has 14 amino acids. Germline assignment: CDR1 SGDLS and CDR2 YYNGEE. V dropped 5 bases and J dropped 0 bases, with 12 bases sitting between them. The CDR3 coding sequence is TGTGCCAGCAGTTTGGGGGCCTACTCCTACGAGCAGTACTTC. It encodes CASSLGAYSYEQYF.

The genes are TRBV4-2 and TRBJ2-3; 14 nucleotides align to TRBD2. This CDR3 region has 17 residues. V lost 5 bases and J lost 8; bases outside the gene matches: 12. Per the germline V gene, CDR1 is LGHNA and CDR2 is YNFKEQ. CDR3 sequence reads: CASSYPGTSGSTGTQYF. The CDR3 bases are TGTGCCAGCAGCTACCCCGGGACTAGCGGGAGTACGGGTACGCAGTATTTT.

V usage is TRBV5-5 and J usage is TRBJ1-2; D call uncertain. Germline CDR1 reads SGHKS; CDR2 reads YYEKEE (reference sequence). V was shortened by 0 bases and J by 7 bases, with 13 bases between the two germline ends. The CDR3 runs 14 residues. The CDR3 protein is CASSLARNEGGYTF. CDR3 in DNA: TGTGCCAGCAGCTTGGCCAGGAACGAGGGTGGCTACACCTTC.

Remarks on this clone: The sample contains more than one DNA sequence encoding this CDR3. The genes are TRBV3-1 (or the pseudogene TRBV3-2) and TRBJ2-3; 7 bases line up with TRBD1. This CDR3 has 12 amino acids. V was pared by 6 bases and J by 5 bases, with 2 bases of the junction left unmatched. The germline gives CDR1 LGHDT, CDR2 YNNKEL (reference sequence). DNA for the CDR3: TGTGCCAGCAGTCCAGGGGGAGATACGCAGTATTTT. Its translation: CASSPGGDTQYF.

The chain recombines TRBV6-5 with TRBJ2-1; TRBD1 agrees at 7 bases. This CDR3 is 16 amino acids long. V lost 0 bases, J lost 5 bases, and 7 bases stayed unmatched. Germline V gene sequence: CDR1 MNHEY, CDR2 SVGAGI. Written as DNA, the CDR3 is TGTGCCAGCAGTTACTCCGGGACAGCTTCCGACAATGAGCAGTTCTTC. It encodes CASSYSGTASDNEQFF.

The chain has TRBV3-1 (or the pseudogene TRBV3-2) and TRBJ2-3; TRBD2 might be the D (6 bases). The CDR3 length is 14 residues. Germline CDR1 LGHDT, CDR2 YNNKEL (reference sequence). Trimming stripped 7 bases from V and 6 bases from J, with 17 bases between. This CDR3 is CASMRTPEGDTQYF. In nucleotides, the CDR3 is TGTGCCAGCATGCGGACGCCGGAGGGGGATACGCAGTATTTT.

The J gene is TRBJ1-4, the V gene TRBV19; perhaps TRBD1 as D (5 bases). Germline CDR1 and CDR2: LNHDA and SQIVND (reference sequence). V was trimmed by 4 bases and J by 1 base, leaving 10 bases between them. The CDR3 runs to 15 residues. CDR3 nucleotides: TGTGCCAGTAGTACCCGGACAAGAACTAATGAAAAACTGTTTTTT. Translating it yields CASSTRTRTNEKLFF.

The chain joins TRBV5-4 to TRBJ1-3, with a weak D call TRBD1 (6 bases). The CDR3 is 16 amino acids. Germline V CDR1 and CDR2: SGHNT, YYREEE (reference sequence). Deletions cut 0 bases from V and 2 bases from J, with 12 bases between. The CDR3 DNA sequence: TGTGCCAGCAGCTTGGATCGCAGGGGAGCTGGAAACACCATATATTTT. Residues: CASSLDRRGAGNTIYF. The variable domain in full, completed from reference TRBV5-4 and TRBJ1-3, reads ETGVTQSPTHLIKTRGQQVTLRCSSQSGHNTVSWYQQALGQGPQFIFQYYREEENGRGNFPPRFSGLQFPNYSSELNVNALELDDSALYLCASSLDRRGAGNTIYFGEGSWLTVV.

V gene TRBV7-9 combines with J gene TRBJ1-2; D is unclear. CDR1 is SEHNR and CDR2 is FQNEAQ in the germline V gene (reference sequence). The CDR3 runs 16 residues. Trimming pared 5 bases from V and 4 bases from J, leaving 20 bases between. The CDR3 sequence: CASSRLTTRTTYGYTF. CDR3 nucleotide sequence: TGTGCCAGCAGCCGACTTACCACACGAACCACCTATGGCTACACCTTC. The full variable domain, completed using reference TRBV7-9 and TRBJ1-2, is DTGVSQNPRHKITKRGQNVTFRCDPISEHNRLYWYRQTLGQGPEFLTYFQNEAQLEKSRLLSDRFSAERPKGSFSTLEIQRTEQGDSAMYLCASSRLTTRTTYGYTFGSGTRLTVV.

Concerning this clone itself: One end of the junction is discordant with germline, which a read error may explain. V is TRBV7-7 and J is TRBJ2-5; the match to TRBD2 covers 7 bases. CDR1 is SSHAT and CDR2 is FNYEAQ in the germline V gene (reference sequence). The CDR3 length is 15 residues. CDR3 amino acids: CASSLGAGDKETQYF. CDR3 DNA: TGTGCTAGCAGCTTAGGGGCGGGAGATAAAGAGACCCAGTACTTC.

The gene calls are TRBV27 and TRBJ1-4; a weak D match, TRBD1 (5 bases). Germline assignment: CDR1 MNHEY and CDR2 SMNVEV (reference sequence). The CDR3 loop spans 14 amino acids. The V end was cut by 5 bases, the J end by 4 bases, with 11 bases between. CDR3 residues: CASSGWGGNEKLFF. As DNA, the CDR3 is TGTGCCAGCAGTGGATGGGGGGGTAATGAAAAACTGTTTTTT.

Many counts were recorded for this clone. The CDR3 loop is CASSDSGGDGYTF. CDR3 nucleotides: TGTGCCAGCAGCGACTCAGGGGGCGATGGCTACACCTTC. The chain employs TRBV9 and TRBJ1-2; 8 bases align to TRBD1. The junction had 4 bases not matched to a gene; V was cut back by 3 bases and J by 6 bases. CDR1 and CDR2 from the germline V gene are SGDLS and YYNGEE. This CDR3 region has 13 residues.

This sequence joins TRBV6-5 and TRBJ2-2, with 7 positions matching TRBD2. J was trimmed by 2 bases and V by 2 bases; bases with no gene match: 2. This CDR3 region has 15 residues. Germline CDR1 MNHEY, CDR2 SVGAGI. CDR3 amino acids: CASSYAGDNTGELFF. In DNA form, the CDR3 reads TGTGCCAGCAGTTACGCGGGAGATAACACCGGGGAGCTGTTTTTT.

This chain uses TRBV27 with TRBJ2-1; TRBD2 agrees at 9 bases. This CDR3 is built from 16 residues. Germline CDR1 is MNHEY and CDR2 is SMNVEV (reference sequence). V was pared by 4 bases and J by 5 bases, with 9 bases of the junction left unmatched. CDR3 loop: CASSSPLAGLDNEQFF. DNA of the CDR3: TGTGCCAGCAGTTCGCCCCTAGCGGGACTAGACAATGAGCAGTTCTTC.

The count of this clone is one. The CDR3 here is CASSPRFLAGRSSYNEQFF. CDR3 sequence (DNA): TGTGCCAGCAGCCCCCGGTTCCTAGCGGGGCGGAGCTCCTACAATGAGCAGTTCTTC. The gene calls are TRBV5-4 and TRBJ2-1; 9 bases map to TRBD2. Germline lookup yields CDR1 SGHNT and CDR2 YYREEE (reference sequence). The CDR3 is made up of 19 amino acids. The junction had 14 bases not matched to a gene; V was cut back by 4 bases and J by 0 bases.

V is TRBV5-1 and J is TRBJ1-3, with a possible D match to TRBD1 (5 bases). The ends were cut back, 0 bases at V and 3 bases at J, with 10 bases in the middle. The germline V gene encodes CDR1 SGHRS and CDR2 YFSETQ. The CDR3 totals 15 residues. The CDR3 nucleotides are TGCGCCAGCAGCTTGGCTACGACAGTTGGAAACACCATATATTTT. Its translation: CASSLATTVGNTIYF.

The rearrangement joins TRBV5-1 to TRBJ2-5, with TRBD2 identical over 7 bases. CDR1 is SGHRS and CDR2 is YFSETQ in the germline V gene. V dropped 3 bases and J dropped 3; count of bases not matched to a gene: 8. The CDR3 loop spans 15 amino acids. In DNA, the CDR3 is TGCGCCAGCAGCTCTAACCGGGACTACGAAGAGACCCAGTACTTC. This gives the protein CASSSNRDYEETQYF.

The rearrangement links TRBV5-6 to TRBJ1-2; possible D gene TRBD1, 5 bases. CDR1 is SGHDT, CDR2 YYEEEE, per germline. The CDR3 is made up of 13 amino acids. V was clipped by 3 bases and J by 5 bases, with 11 bases between them. Here the CDR3 DNA reads TGTGCCAGCAGCTCGGGACTGATGTATGGCTACACCTTC. This sequence encodes CASSSGLMYGYTF.

With respect to this clone: One end of the junction does not line up with germline, which may come from a read error. The gene calls are TRBV7-7 and TRBJ2-3; 7 nucleotides agree with TRBD2. The CDR3 has 17 residues. The germline gives CDR1 SSHAT, CDR2 FNYEAQ (reference sequence). CDR3 coding DNA: TGTGCTAGCAGCTTAGCGATTGGGGGGGTTTTCACAGATACGCAGTATTTT. Encoded protein: CASSLAIGGVFTDTQYF. Full variable domain (rest looked up from reference TRBV7-7 and TRBJ2-3): GAGVSQSPRYKVTKRGQDVTLRCDPISSHATLYWYQQALGQGPEFLTYFNYEAQPDKSGLPSDRFSAERPEGSISTLTIQRTEQRDSAMYRCASSLAIGGVFTDTQYFGPGTRLTVL.

The chain combines TRBV27 with TRBJ2-3; the match to TRBD1 covers 7 bases. The trim removed 5 bases at V and 4 bases at J, leaving 18 bases unmatched. The CDR3 sequence is 18 residues long. Germline-derived CDR1 and CDR2 are MNHEY and SMNVEV (reference sequence). This chain's CDR3 is CASSSQFRGQRLADTQYF. The DNA for the CDR3 is TGTGCCAGCAGTAGTCAATTTAGGGGACAGAGGTTGGCAGATACGCAGTATTTT.

The chain is built from TRBV4-3 and TRBJ2-1; TRBD2 matches 10 bases. V lost 0 bases and J lost 4; bases outside the gene matches: 6. Germline V lookup: CDR1 LGHNA, CDR2 YSLEER. The CDR3 spans 17 residues. The CDR3 DNA sequence: TGCGCCAGCAGCCAAGATGATCCTAGCGGGAGATACAATGAGCAGTTCTTC. Translation: CASSQDDPSGRYNEQFF.

The rearrangement joins TRBV5-1 to TRBJ2-3; D is perhaps TRBD2 (6 bases). The CDR3 is 15 residues long. Trimming shortened V by 2 bases and J by 3 bases, and 13 bases separated the two germline ends. CDR1 and CDR2 (germline): SGHRS, YFSETQ. The CDR3 protein is CASSFSRGRTDTQYF. DNA for the CDR3: TGCGCCAGCAGCTTTTCTCGGGGGAGGACAGATACGCAGTATTTT. Supplemented by reference TRBV5-1 and TRBJ2-3, the full variable domain reads KAGVTQTPRYLIKTRGQQVTLSCSPISGHRSVSWYQQTPGQGLQFLFEYFSETQRNKGNFPGRFSGRQFSNSRSEMNVSTLELGDSALYLCASSFSRGRTDTQYFGPGTRLTVL.

In this sample, this clone turned up once. The chain joins TRBV28 to TRBJ2-7, with TRBD2 matching over 13 bases. Germline trimming cut 5 bases from V and 3 bases from J; bases unmatched to any gene: 7. Germline V gene sequence: CDR1 MDHEN, CDR2 SYDVKM. The CDR3 has 16 amino acids. The CDR3: CASSPILAGGVYEQYF. CDR3 bases: TGTGCCAGCAGTCCCATACTAGCGGGAGGGGTCTACGAGCAGTACTTC.

The CDR3 spells CSVDSFYEQYF. In nucleotides, the CDR3 is TGCAGCGTTGACTCGTTCTACGAGCAGTACTTC. V usage is TRBV29-1 and J usage is TRBJ2-7; D unclear. CDR1 and CDR2 from the germline V gene are SQVTM and ANQGSEA. The V gene lost 3 bases and the J gene lost 3 bases, with 6 bases spanning the gap. CDR3 length: 11 amino acids.

The chain has TRBV10-3 and TRBJ1-6, with 7 bases that match TRBD1. The CDR3 sequence is 14 residues long. CDR1 and CDR2 from the germline V gene are ENHRY and SYGVKD. J gave up 9 bases and V 2 bases, and 4 bases lay outside the gene matches. This CDR3 is CAISERGQGSPLHF. The CDR3 bases are TGTGCCATCAGTGAGAGGGGGCAAGGTTCACCCCTCCACTTT.

V and J are TRBV7-8 and TRBJ1-6, with 10 bases fitting TRBD1. Losses at the gene ends were 5 bases for V and 11 bases for J; bases not matched to a gene: 12. CDR3 size: 16 residues. Germline V gene sequence: CDR1 SGHVS, CDR2 FQNEAQ. For the CDR3, the DNA is TGTGCCAGCAGCCCAACTCAGGGACAGGGGAATCCACCCCTCCACTTT. It yields the protein CASSPTQGQGNPPLHF.